The 10 T cell receptor beta chains below all came from one sample that was sequenced in a study of blood T cell repertoires in COVID-19. Sequencing used immunoSEQ multiplex PCR; TCRdb keeps in-frame clones, though not all of them. Of roughly 100,000 clones in the sample, 65% to 85% were seen once. Sample: peripheral blood. Receptors originate from an older man with active or convalescent COVID-19.

The chain is built from TRBV5-1 and TRBJ2-3; 8 bases align to TRBD2. Germline CDR1 SGHRS, CDR2 YFSETQ. Trimming took 5 bases from V and 2 from J; bases not matched to a gene: 10. CDR3 size: 16 residues. This CDR3 reads CASSFFGGGITDTQYF. The CDR3 DNA follows: TGCGCCAGCAGTTTTTTCGGCGGGGGGATCACAGATACGCAGTATTTT.

This chain links TRBV4-1 with TRBJ2-1; 13 nucleotides match TRBD2. With V trimmed by 5 bases and J by 4 bases, 8 bases remained unmatched. The CDR3 is 17 residues long. CDR1 is MGHRA and CDR2 is YSYEKL in the germline V gene. CDR3 residues: CASSAGQGLAGYNEQFF. Here the CDR3 DNA reads TGCGCCAGCAGCGCGGGGCAGGGACTAGCGGGGTACAATGAGCAGTTCTTC.

As to this clone: Other nucleotide sequences from this sample produce the same CDR3. The rearrangement joins TRBV10-3 to TRBJ1-1; 8 nucleotides line up with TRBD1. The V gene's germline CDR1 is ENHRY and CDR2 SYGVKD. There are 14 residues in the CDR3. J was trimmed by 5 bases and V by 1 base; bases with no gene match: 3. CDR3 sequence (DNA): TGTGCCATCAGTGAGTTACAGGGGGGTACTGAAGCTTTCTTT. Its protein is CAISELQGGTEAFF.

This clone was counted between two and nine times. This sequence joins TRBV7-9 and TRBJ1-3; D is perhaps TRBD1 (5 bases). Trimming took 0 bases from V and 2 from J, leaving 5 bases between them. This CDR3 comprises 14 residues. Germline V gene lookup returns CDR1 SEHNR and CDR2 FQNEAQ (reference sequence). The DNA for the CDR3 is TGTGCCAGCAGCTTAGCAGGGGCTGGAAACACCATATATTTT. This gives the protein CASSLAGAGNTIYF.

The chain carries TRBV13 and TRBJ1-1; tentative D call: TRBD1 (6 bases). Trimming removed 5 bases from V and 0 bases from J, with 13 bases in between. This CDR3 is 15 amino acids long. Germline CDR1 PRHDT, CDR2 FYEKMQ (reference sequence). The CDR3 nucleotides are TGTGCCAGCAGCCAACGACAGGCCTTGAACACTGAAGCTTTCTTT. Translated: CASSQRQALNTEAFF.

The gene calls are TRBV7-9 and TRBJ1-3, with a tentative D call TRBD1 (6 bases). V shed 8 bases and J shed 0 bases, with 8 bases lying between them. CDR1 is SEHNR, CDR2 FQNEAQ, per germline (reference sequence). The CDR3 is made up of 13 amino acids. The DNA for the CDR3 is TGTGCCAGCGGACAGTACTCTGGAAACACCATATATTTT. It translates to CASGQYSGNTIYF.

The table lists this clone with a count of one. V and J are TRBV2 and TRBJ2-2; D is uncertain. Germline lookup yields CDR1 SNHLY and CDR2 FYNNEI. V lost 7 bases and J 4 bases, leaving 10 bases between the germline ends. The CDR3 covers 13 residues. The CDR3 loop reads CASKTSATGELFF. The CDR3 nucleotides are TGTGCCAGCAAAACATCCGCCACCGGGGAGCTGTTTTTT.

The chain recombines TRBV28 with TRBJ2-1, with D perhaps TRBD1 (5 bases). V was pared by 6 bases and J by 0 bases, with 15 bases between. CDR3 length: 16 residues. CDR1 and CDR2 from the germline V gene are MDHEN and SYDVKM. For the CDR3, the DNA is TGTGCCAGCAGCTCCCAGGGAACGTTCTCCTACAATGAGCAGTTCTTC. Its translation: CASSSQGTFSYNEQFF.

This clone has a handful of counts. The chain uses TRBV7-8 and TRBJ2-2; 7 bases are shared with TRBD1. Germline CDR1 is SGHVS and CDR2 is FQNEAQ. Unmatched junction bases numbered 11, after V lost 4 bases and J lost 3 bases. The CDR3 has 17 residues. The DNA for the CDR3 is TGTGCCAGCAGCTCAACCACAGGGGTACGAGACACCGGGGAGCTGTTTTTT. Its translation: CASSSTTGVRDTGELFF.

The chain is built from TRBV7-8 and TRBJ2-7, with 7 bases identical to TRBD1. V gave up 6 bases and J gave up 4 bases; unmatched junction bases: 9. Looked up from germline, CDR1 is SGHVS and CDR2 is FQNEAQ. CDR3 length: 14 amino acids. In DNA form, the CDR3 reads TGTGCCAGCAGTTCTCCGGGACAGATTTACGAGCAGTACTTC. Its translation: CASSSPGQIYEQYF.